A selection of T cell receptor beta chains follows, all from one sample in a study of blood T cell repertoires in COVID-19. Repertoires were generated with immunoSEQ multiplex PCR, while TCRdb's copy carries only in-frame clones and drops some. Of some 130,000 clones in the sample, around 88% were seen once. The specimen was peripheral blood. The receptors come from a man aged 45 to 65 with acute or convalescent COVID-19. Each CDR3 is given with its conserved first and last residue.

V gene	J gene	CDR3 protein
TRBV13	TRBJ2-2	CASKSGVGLAGNTGELFF
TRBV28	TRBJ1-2	CASSSPGQGSFSEVNYGYTF
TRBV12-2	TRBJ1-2	CASRLPLSGTGVGYGASAGYGYTF
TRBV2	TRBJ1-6	CASSDGGTFASPLHF
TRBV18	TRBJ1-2	CASSPGTGWGYTF
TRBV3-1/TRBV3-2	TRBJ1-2	CASRPTGGARDYGYTF
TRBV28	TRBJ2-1	CASSLMTSGRNEQFF
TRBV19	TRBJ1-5	CASSINRGAFSNQPQHF
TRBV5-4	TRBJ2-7	CASSPGQFYEQYF
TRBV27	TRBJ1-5	CASRRGESNQPQHF
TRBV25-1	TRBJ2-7	CASSPTASYEQYF
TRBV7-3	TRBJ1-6	CASGSSYNSPLHF
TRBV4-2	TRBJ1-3	CASSQEWPQGGNGNTIYF
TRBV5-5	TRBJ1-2	CASSLSQGHYGYTF
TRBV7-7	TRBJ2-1	CASSLDSSGGANNEQFF
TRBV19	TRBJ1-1	CASSIGTGGTATEAFF
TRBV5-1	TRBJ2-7	CASSFEDSTYEQYF
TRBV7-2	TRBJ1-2	CASSSYQGFVYTF
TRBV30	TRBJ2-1	CAWNGLAVYNEQFF
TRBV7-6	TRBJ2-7	CASSYGTSYEQYF
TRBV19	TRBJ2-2	CASSTLGMVGTGELFF
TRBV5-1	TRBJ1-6	CASSSGTGEAPLHF
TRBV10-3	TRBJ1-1	CAISVGDSRGTEAFF
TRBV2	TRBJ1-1	CASAVNTEAFF
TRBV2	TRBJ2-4	CASKKSVFGIQYF
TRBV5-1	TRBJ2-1	CASSLDPGVNEQFF
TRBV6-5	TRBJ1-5	CASRPTGTGGQPQHF
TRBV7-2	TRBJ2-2	CASSLISGRTGELFF
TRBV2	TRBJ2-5	CASSGLSLTGETQYF
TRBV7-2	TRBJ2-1	CASRMVAGPETNEQFF
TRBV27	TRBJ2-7	CASSSQRETYEQYF
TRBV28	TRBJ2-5	CASSSDRGETQYF
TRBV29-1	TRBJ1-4	CSVVGQDEKLFF
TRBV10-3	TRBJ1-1	CAIRVGQGREAFF
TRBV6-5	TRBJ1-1	CASTRQGANTEAFF
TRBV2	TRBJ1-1	CASTVGQGVTEAFF
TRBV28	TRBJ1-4	CASSGPTVREKLFF
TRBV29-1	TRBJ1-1	CSVVLGNTEAFF
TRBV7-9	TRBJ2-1	CASSPPGSPYNEQFF
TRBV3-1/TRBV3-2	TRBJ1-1	CASSLWAGTEAFF
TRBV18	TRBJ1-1	CASSPWGGRRNTEAFF
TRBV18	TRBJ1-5	CASSPGQNTNQPQHF
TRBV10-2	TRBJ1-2	CASGFRGSDYGYTF
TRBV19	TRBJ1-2	CASNSAVTTANYGYTF
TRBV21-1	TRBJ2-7	CARHLKRGSSYEQYF
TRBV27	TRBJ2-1	CASSLKSGRDYNEQFF
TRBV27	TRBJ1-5	CASSLSVGQPQHF
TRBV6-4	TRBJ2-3	CASSPRSGARTDTQYF
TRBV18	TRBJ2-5	CASSPPSFRETQYF
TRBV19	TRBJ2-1	CASSMRGGLQFF
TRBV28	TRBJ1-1	CASSFLLRGGDEAFF
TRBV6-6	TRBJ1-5	CASSYFVREGQPQHF
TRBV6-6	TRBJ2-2	CASSPLRGGENTGELFF
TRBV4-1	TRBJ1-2	CASSQDGAGVGPGGYTF
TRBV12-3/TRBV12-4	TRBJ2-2	CAGKDRLTGELFF